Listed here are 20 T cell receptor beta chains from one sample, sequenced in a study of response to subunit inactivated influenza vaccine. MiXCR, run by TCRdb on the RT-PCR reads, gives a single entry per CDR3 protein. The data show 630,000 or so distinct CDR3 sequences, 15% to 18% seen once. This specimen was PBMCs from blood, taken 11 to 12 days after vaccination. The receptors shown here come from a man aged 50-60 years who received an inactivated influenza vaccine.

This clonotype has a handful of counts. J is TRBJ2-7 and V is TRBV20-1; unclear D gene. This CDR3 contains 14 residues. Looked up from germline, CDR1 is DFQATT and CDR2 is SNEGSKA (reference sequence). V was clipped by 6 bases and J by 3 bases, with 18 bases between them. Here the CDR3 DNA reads TGCAGTGCCCACAACTTACACAATCTCTACGAGCAGTACTTC. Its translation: CSAHNLHNLYEQYF.

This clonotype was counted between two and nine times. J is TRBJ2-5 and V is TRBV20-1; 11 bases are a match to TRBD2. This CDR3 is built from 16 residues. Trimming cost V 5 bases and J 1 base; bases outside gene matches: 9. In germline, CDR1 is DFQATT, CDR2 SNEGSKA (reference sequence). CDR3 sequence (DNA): TGCAGTGCTCCCCGGCTTAGCGGGAGGGCCCAAGAGACCCAGTACTTC. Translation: CSAPRLSGRAQETQYF.

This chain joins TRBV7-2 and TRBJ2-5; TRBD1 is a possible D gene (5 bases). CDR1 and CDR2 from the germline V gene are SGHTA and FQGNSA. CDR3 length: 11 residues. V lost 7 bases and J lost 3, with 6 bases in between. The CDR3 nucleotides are TGTGCCAGCACCAGGGAAGAGACCCAGTACTTC. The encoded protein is CASTREETQYF. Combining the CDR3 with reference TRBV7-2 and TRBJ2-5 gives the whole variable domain GAGVSQSPSNKVTEKGKDVELRCDPISGHTALYWYRQSLGQGLEFLIYFQGNSAPDKSGLPSDRFSAERTGGSVSTLTIQRTQQEDSAVYLCASTREETQYFGPGTRLLVL.

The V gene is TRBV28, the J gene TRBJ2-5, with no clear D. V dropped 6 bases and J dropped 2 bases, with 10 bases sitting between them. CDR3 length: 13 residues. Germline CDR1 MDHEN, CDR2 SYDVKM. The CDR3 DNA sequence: TGTGCCAGCAGCCCCATACAGCAAGAGACCCAGTACTTC. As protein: CASSPIQQETQYF.

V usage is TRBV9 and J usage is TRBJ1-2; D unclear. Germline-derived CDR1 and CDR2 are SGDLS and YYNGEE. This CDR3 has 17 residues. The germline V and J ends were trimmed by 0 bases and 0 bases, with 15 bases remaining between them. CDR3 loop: CASSVVSVESTNYGYTF. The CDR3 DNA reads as TGTGCCAGCAGCGTAGTTTCAGTAGAGTCTACTAACTATGGCTACACCTTC.

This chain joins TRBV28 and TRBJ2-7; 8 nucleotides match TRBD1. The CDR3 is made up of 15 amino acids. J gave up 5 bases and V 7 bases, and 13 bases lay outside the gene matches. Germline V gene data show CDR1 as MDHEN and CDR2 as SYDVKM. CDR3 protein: CASTGGQGGWDEQYF. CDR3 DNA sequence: TGTGCCAGCACCGGAGGACAGGGTGGATGGGACGAGCAGTACTTC.

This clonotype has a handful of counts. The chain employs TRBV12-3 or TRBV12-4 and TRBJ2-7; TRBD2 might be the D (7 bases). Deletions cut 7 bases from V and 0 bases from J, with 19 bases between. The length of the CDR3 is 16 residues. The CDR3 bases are TGTGCCAGCACCGATCAACTCGGGGGGCACTCCTACGAGCAGTACTTC. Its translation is CASTDQLGGHSYEQYF.

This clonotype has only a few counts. CDR3 nucleotide sequence: TGCAGTGCTAGAGACGCACCCGGGGCCAACGTCCTGACTTTC. Encoded protein: CSARDAPGANVLTF. This chain uses TRBV20-1 with TRBJ2-6; no clear D. The CDR3 contains 14 residues. Trimming took off 0 bases at V and 4 bases at J, with 7 bases between the two ends. Germline values: CDR1 DFQATT, CDR2 SNEGSKA (reference sequence).

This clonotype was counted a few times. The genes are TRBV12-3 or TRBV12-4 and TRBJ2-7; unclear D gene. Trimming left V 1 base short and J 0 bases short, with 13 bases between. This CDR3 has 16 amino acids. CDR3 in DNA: TGTGCCAGCAGTTTAGGTCGGCGCCTAAGCTCCTACGAGCAGTACTTC. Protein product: CASSLGRRLSSYEQYF.

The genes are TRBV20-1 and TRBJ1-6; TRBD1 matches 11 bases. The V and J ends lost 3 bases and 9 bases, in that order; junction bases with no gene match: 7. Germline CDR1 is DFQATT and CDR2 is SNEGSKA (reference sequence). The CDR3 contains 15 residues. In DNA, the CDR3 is TGCAGTGCTAGGGGACAGGGGGAGGATTTTTCACCCCTCCACTTT. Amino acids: CSARGQGEDFSPLHF.

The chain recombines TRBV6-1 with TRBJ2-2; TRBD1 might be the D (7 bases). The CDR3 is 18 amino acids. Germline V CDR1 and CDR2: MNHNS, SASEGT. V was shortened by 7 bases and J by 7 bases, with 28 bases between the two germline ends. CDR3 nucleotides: TGTGCCAGCAACCTTGACAGGGTTGGGGGGAGAGGCGGCGGGGAGCTGTTTTTT. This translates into CASNLDRVGGRGGGELFF.

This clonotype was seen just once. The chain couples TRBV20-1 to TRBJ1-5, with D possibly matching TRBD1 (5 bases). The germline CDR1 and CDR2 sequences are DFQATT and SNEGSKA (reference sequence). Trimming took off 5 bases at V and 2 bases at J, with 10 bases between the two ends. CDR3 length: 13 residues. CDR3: CSAAETGNQPQHF. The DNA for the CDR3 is TGCAGTGCTGCTGAGACAGGCAATCAGCCCCAGCATTTT.

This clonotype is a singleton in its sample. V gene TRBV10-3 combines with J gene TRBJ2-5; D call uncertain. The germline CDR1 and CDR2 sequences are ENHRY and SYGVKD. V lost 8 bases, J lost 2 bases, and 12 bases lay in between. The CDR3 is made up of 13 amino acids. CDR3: CAISEFLQETQYF. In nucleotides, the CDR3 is TGTGCCATCTCGGAGTTTCTTCAAGAGACCCAGTACTTC.

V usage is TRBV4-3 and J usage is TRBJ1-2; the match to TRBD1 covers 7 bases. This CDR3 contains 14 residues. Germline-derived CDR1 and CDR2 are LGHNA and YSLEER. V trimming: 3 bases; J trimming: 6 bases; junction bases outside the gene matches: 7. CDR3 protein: CASSQVTGSDGYTF. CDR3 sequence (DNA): TGCGCCAGCAGCCAGGTGACAGGGTCCGATGGCTACACCTTC.

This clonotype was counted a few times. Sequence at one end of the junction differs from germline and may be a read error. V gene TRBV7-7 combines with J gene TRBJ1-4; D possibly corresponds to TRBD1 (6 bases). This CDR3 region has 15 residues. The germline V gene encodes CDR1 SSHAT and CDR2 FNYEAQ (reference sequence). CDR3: CASSFEGGNNEKLFF. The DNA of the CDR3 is TGTGCTAGCAGCTTTGAGGGGGGCAATAATGAAAAACTGTTTTTT.

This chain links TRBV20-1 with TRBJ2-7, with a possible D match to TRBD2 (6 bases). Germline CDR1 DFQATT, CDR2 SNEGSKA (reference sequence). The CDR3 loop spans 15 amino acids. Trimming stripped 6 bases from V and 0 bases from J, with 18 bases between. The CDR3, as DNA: TGCAGTGCCAGCCGGGGGTTTAGCGACTCCTACGAGCAGTACTTC. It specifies CSASRGFSDSYEQYF.

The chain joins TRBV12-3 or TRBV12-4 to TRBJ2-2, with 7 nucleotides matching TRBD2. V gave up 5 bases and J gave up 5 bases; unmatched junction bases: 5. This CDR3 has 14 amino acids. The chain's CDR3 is CASSLAGETGELFF. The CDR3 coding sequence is TGTGCCAGCAGTCTGGCGGGGGAGACCGGGGAGCTGTTTTTT.

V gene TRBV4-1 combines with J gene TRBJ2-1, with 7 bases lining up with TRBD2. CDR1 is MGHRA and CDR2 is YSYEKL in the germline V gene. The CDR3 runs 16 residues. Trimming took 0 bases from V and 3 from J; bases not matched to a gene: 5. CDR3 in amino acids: CASSQDGTNNYNEQFF. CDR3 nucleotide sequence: TGCGCCAGCAGCCAAGATGGGACTAACAACTACAATGAGCAGTTCTTC.

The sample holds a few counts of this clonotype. In nucleotides, the CDR3 is TGCAGTGCTCCCCCAGGGGGGGGAAACATTCAGTACTTC. It yields the protein CSAPPGGGNIQYF. The chain uses TRBV20-1 and TRBJ2-4; D may correspond to TRBD1 or TRBD2 (7 bases each). The CDR3 length is 13 residues. The ends were cut back, 5 bases at V and 6 bases at J, with 14 bases in the middle. Germline V gene lookup returns CDR1 DFQATT and CDR2 SNEGSKA (reference sequence).

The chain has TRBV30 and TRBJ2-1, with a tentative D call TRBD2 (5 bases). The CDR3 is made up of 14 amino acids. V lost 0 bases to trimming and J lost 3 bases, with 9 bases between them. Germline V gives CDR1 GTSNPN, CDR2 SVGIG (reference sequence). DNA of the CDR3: TGTGCCTGGAGTGTACCCGGGGTCTACAATGAGCAGTTCTTC. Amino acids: CAWSVPGVYNEQFF.